Sequencing of this T cell receptor beta chain was carried out in a study of cytomegalovirus exposure and HLA in healthy donors (dated by TCRdb to about 2017). As for the study more broadly: The 700 or so repertoires of the first cohort and the roughly 110 validation repertoires were produced on the same platform, according to a later analysis. High-throughput TCR immunosequencing, statistical association of individual TCRs with disease status, and machine learning were combined to predict cytomegalovirus infection status. The study was designed to test whether signatures of past pathogen exposure could be identified by cataloging public T cell receptors. In addition to the first cohort of 666 subjects, a separate validation cohort of 100 to 150 different subjects was used.

On this clone: It lacks a known antigen. The junction departs from germline at one end; a sequencing error may be responsible.

On the study overall, not on this receptor specifically: The classifier was reported to diagnose cytomegalovirus status with high specificity and sensitivity in both the original cohort and the validation cohort. According to the authors, the approach could potentially be generalized to other disease states and immunological phenotypes. A later analysis lacked HLA typing for the validation cohort, so it scored co-occurrence in that cohort across all 120 repertoires. The study listed 164 TCR beta chains as associated with cytomegalovirus. Three of the identified cytomegalovirus-associated TCR beta chains were confirmed in vitro to be specific for cytomegalovirus antigens. Across donors, most TCR sequences were observed very rarely, whereas some public TCRs were present in many individuals. Subsequent analysis determined that TCRs grouped into clusters in the first cohort also showed a tendency toward co-occurrence across the approximately 110 validation repertoires, and 90% to 95% of cluster scores exceeded 0.

Separate from the roughly 700-subject first cohort, the validation cohort of about 110 subjects was the group to which the donors belonged. The library was generated by the immunoSEQ multiplex PCR assay. Concerning the study's data processing: To diagnose cytomegalovirus status from the catalog of TCR beta chain sequences, a statistical classification framework was built. In TCRdb, the immuneACCESS table is reduced to in-frame sequences with V and J assigned. These tables do not hold every clone; where another copy was compared, an unresolved V gene accounts for under half, and the others remain unexplained. V, J and clone size derive from that table, while D and trimming were established from the DNA sequence. This sample is represented by under 250,000 clones; 87% of them were singletons. The ten most abundant clones make up 2.6% of the sample. This clonotype was obtained from a man aged 18 to 30 in good health and CMV-seronegative. Sequencing was carried out using PBMCs.

Read as DNA, the sequence is TGCGCCCGGGCCGGGGAGCTCTTT. Translated, it reads CARAGELF. The chain uses TRBV10-1 and TRBJ1-1; the D gene identity is not certain. The germline V gene (reference sequence) specifies WNHNN as CDR1 and SYGVQD as CDR2. From cysteine to phenylalanine, the CDR3 is 8 amino acids long. Only CDR3 DNA is held: 24 bases, read in frame from base 1.